Below, 28 T cell receptor beta chains from the same sample are listed, as sequenced in a study of T-cell reconstitution after alpha-beta-depleted transplantation in children. Preparing the TCRbeta library involved the use of unique molecular identifiers. TCRdb reprocessed the PCR reads via MiXCR and lists one record per CDR3 protein. This sample has 350,000 to 450,000 distinct CDR3 sequences, with around 20% found just once. The sequences come from PBMCs from the stem cell graft donor, collected from the stem cell graft. These receptor sequences come from a human donor who donated a stem cell graft to a child with acute myeloid leukemia.

The CDR3 DNA sequence: TGCGCCAGCAGCCCCCGGAGAGCGGGATACAATGAGCAGTTCTTC. This codes for CASSPRRAGYNEQFF. The chain couples TRBV4-1 to TRBJ2-1; TRBD2 aligns across 7 bases. The CDR3 contains 15 residues. The J segment lost 4 bases and the V segment lost 4 bases, leaving 7 bases of the junction unmatched. Germline V gene sequence: CDR1 MGHRA, CDR2 YSYEKL.

In this sample, this clonotype turned up many times. The V call is TRBV20-1, the J call TRBJ2-1, with D hard to call. This CDR3 comprises 15 residues. From germline, CDR1 is DFQATT and CDR2 SNEGSKA (reference sequence). The V end lost 0 bases, the J end lost 0 bases, and 9 bases lay between the germline ends. Written as DNA, the CDR3 is TGCAGTGCTAGAGATTTCGGTAGCTCCTACAATGAGCAGTTCTTC. Its protein product is CSARDFGSSYNEQFF.

This clonotype was detected many times. The chain couples TRBV28 to TRBJ2-7; D ambiguous. This CDR3 contains 12 residues. Germline assignment: CDR1 MDHEN and CDR2 SYDVKM. Trimming shortened V by 7 bases and J by 6 bases, and 13 bases separated the two germline ends. CDR3 sequence reads: CASMDPAREQYF. CDR3 DNA: TGTGCCAGCATGGACCCAGCCCGCGAGCAGTACTTC.

The chain couples TRBV5-1 to TRBJ2-3, with 9 bases that match TRBD2. V was pared by 5 bases and J by 6 bases, with 13 bases of the junction left unmatched. The CDR3 loop spans 16 amino acids. The V gene's germline CDR1 is SGHRS and CDR2 YFSETQ. CDR3 bases: TGCGCCAGCAGAGCTGGGACTAGCAGCATTTTTGATACGCAGTATTTT. It encodes CASRAGTSSIFDTQYF.

This clonotype was counted only a few times. Here the CDR3 reads CSASSGGHSGANVLTF. The CDR3 DNA follows: TGCAGTGCTTCATCGGGGGGGCACTCTGGGGCCAACGTCCTGACTTTC. V is TRBV20-1 and J is TRBJ2-6; TRBD2 agrees at 8 bases. The CDR3 contains 16 residues. Germline-derived CDR1 and CDR2 are DFQATT and SNEGSKA (reference sequence). After removal of 5 bases from V and 0 bases from J, the junction contained 6 bases not matched to a gene.

The genes are TRBV7-3 and TRBJ2-5; TRBD2 is a possible D gene (6 bases). CDR1 is SGHTA, CDR2 FQGTGA, per germline. CDR3 length equals 15 residues. The V and J ends lost 5 bases and 1 base respectively, with 14 bases between them. CDR3 residues: CASSQGGTPQETQYF. The CDR3 nucleotides are TGTGCCAGCAGCCAAGGAGGGACCCCCCAAGAGACCCAGTACTTC. The complete variable domain, with remaining parts taken from reference TRBV7-3 and TRBJ2-5, reads GAGVSQTPSNKVTEKGKYVELRCDPISGHTALYWYRQSLGQGPEFLIYFQGTGAADDSGLPNDRFFAVRPEGSVSTLKIQRTERGDSAVYLCASSQGGTPQETQYFGPGTRLLVL.

Notes on this clonotype: Germline is not matched at one junction end, which may reflect a read error. The rearrangement uses TRBV3-1 and TRBJ2-1, with unresolved D. This CDR3 has 17 residues. Germline values: CDR1 LGHDT, CDR2 YNNKEL (reference sequence). The CDR3 reads CASCQVLLSGSYNEQFF. CDR3 sequence (DNA): TGTGCCAGCTGCCAAGTCCTCCTTTCAGGCTCCTACAATGAGCAGTTCTTC.

This clonotype was counted only a few times. The rearrangement joins TRBV5-1 to TRBJ1-2, with TRBD1 matching 8 bases. The germline gives CDR1 SGHRS, CDR2 YFSETQ. The length of the CDR3 is 13 residues. J gave up 5 bases and V 4 bases, and 4 bases lay outside the gene matches. CDR3 DNA: TGCGCCAGCAGCCCGACAGGGGAGTATGGCTACACCTTC. Translation: CASSPTGEYGYTF.

This clonotype was recorded at least ten times. The chain combines TRBV6-1 with TRBJ2-1; TRBD2 matches at 13 bases. Trimming took 5 bases from V and 12 from J; bases not matched to a gene: 13. The germline V gene has CDR1 MNHNS and CDR2 SASEGT. The CDR3 has 16 amino acids. CDR3 region: CASSPDSGTSGIWQFF. CDR3 bases: TGTGCCAGCAGTCCTGATTCCGGGACTAGCGGGATATGGCAGTTCTTC.

This clonotype was counted many times. The J gene is TRBJ2-7, the V gene TRBV11-2, with D perhaps matching TRBD1 (5 bases). CDR1 and CDR2 from the germline V gene are SGHAT and FQNNGV. The CDR3 extends over 15 amino acids. Deletions cut 5 bases from V and 2 bases from J, with 16 bases between. CDR3 bases: TGTGCCAGCAGCCACAGACAGAGAACCCCCTACGAGCAGTACTTC. It encodes CASSHRQRTPYEQYF.

The DNA for the CDR3 is TGTGCCAGCAGTAGACAGGCTGGGGCCAACGTCCTGACTTTC. Translation gives CASSRQAGANVLTF. The genes are TRBV6-2 or TRBV6-3 and TRBJ2-6; D might be TRBD1 (6 bases). Germline CDR1 MNHEY, CDR2 SVGEGT. V was cut by 5 bases and J by 2 bases, with 7 bases left in between. This CDR3 contains 14 residues.

This clonotype was recorded a few times. This chain links TRBV2 with TRBJ2-5; no reliable D call. The germline gives CDR1 SNHLY, CDR2 FYNNEI. Trimming stripped 4 bases from V and 4 bases from J, with 7 bases between. The CDR3 consists of 12 residues. DNA for the CDR3: TGTGCCAGCAGTGTGTCGAGAGAGACCCAGTACTTC. It is translated as CASSVSRETQYF.

CDR3 sequence: CASSRTEDTQYF. Here the CDR3 DNA reads TGCGCCAGCAGCCGAACCGAAGATACGCAGTATTTT. The chain combines TRBV5-1 with TRBJ2-3; no reliable D call. Trimming shortened V by 4 bases and J by 5 bases, and 8 bases separated the two germline ends. Germline CDR1 reads SGHRS; CDR2 reads YFSETQ. CDR3 length: 12 residues. Variable domain in full (rest from reference TRBV5-1 and TRBJ2-3): KAGVTQTPRYLIKTRGQQVTLSCSPISGHRSVSWYQQTPGQGLQFLFEYFSETQRNKGNFPGRFSGRQFSNSRSEMNVSTLELGDSALYLCASSRTEDTQYFGPGTRLTVL.

This clonotype was counted ten times or more. The J gene is TRBJ1-5, the V gene TRBV29-1; 9 nucleotides agree with TRBD1. This CDR3 has 15 residues. Germline V gene sequence: CDR1 SQVTM, CDR2 ANQGSEA. The V segment lost 5 bases and the J segment 3 bases; nucleotides outside the gene matches: 8. The CDR3 coding sequence is TGCAGCGTTTCACCGGGACAGGGCCTCAATCAGCCCCAGCATTTT. It encodes CSVSPGQGLNQPQHF. The variable domain in full, completed from reference TRBV29-1 and TRBJ1-5, reads SAVISQKPSRDICQRGTSLTIQCQVDSQVTMMFWYRQQPGQSLTLIATANQGSEATYESGFVIDKFPISRPNLTFSTLTVSNMSPEDSSIYLCSVSPGQGLNQPQHFGDGTRLSIL.

This sequence joins TRBV20-1 and TRBJ2-3, with 8 nucleotides matching TRBD2. Germline trimming cut 0 bases from V and 5 bases from J; bases unmatched to any gene: 7. CDR1 is DFQATT, CDR2 SNEGSKA, per germline (reference sequence). This CDR3 is built from 15 residues. CDR3 coding DNA: TGCAGTGCTAGAGAGTGGCGGGAGGCTGAAGATACGCAGTATTTT. Protein product: CSAREWREAEDTQYF.

There are many counts of this clonotype. The V and J genes are TRBV20-1 and TRBJ1-2, with 10 nucleotides matching TRBD1. Germline V gene sequence: CDR1 DFQATT, CDR2 SNEGSKA (reference sequence). The CDR3 has 12 amino acids. V dropped 6 bases and J dropped 8; count of bases not matched to a gene: 6. The CDR3 reads CSAQDRGRGYTF. The CDR3 bases are TGCAGTGCGCAAGACAGGGGGCGAGGCTACACCTTC.

The rearrangement uses TRBV25-1 and TRBJ1-1, with 7 positions matching TRBD1. Germline assignment: CDR1 MGHDK and CDR2 SYGVNS. The CDR3 spans 15 residues. V was pared by 2 bases and J by 0 bases, with 3 bases of the junction left unmatched. The CDR3 bases are TGTGCCAGCAGTGAACGGGGACAGCTGAACACTGAAGCTTTCTTT. Translation gives CASSERGQLNTEAFF.

This clonotype was counted between two and nine times. The chain links TRBV7-8 to TRBJ2-3; D gene unclear. Germline V gene sequence: CDR1 SGHVS, CDR2 FQNEAQ. The germline V and J ends were trimmed by 7 bases and 5 bases, with 10 bases remaining between them. This CDR3 is 12 amino acids long. The DNA for the CDR3 is TGTGCCAGCACCCCCACGGGAGATACGCAGTATTTT. It translates to CASTPTGDTQYF.

This clonotype was seen a handful of times. The genes are TRBV29-1 and TRBJ1-2, with D maybe TRBD1 (6 bases). The CDR3 totals 13 residues. V was trimmed by 5 bases and J by 1 base, leaving 11 bases between them. Germline V gives CDR1 SQVTM, CDR2 ANQGSEA. The CDR3 DNA follows: TGCAGCGTTATCAGGGGAAATAACTATGGCTACACCTTC. It is translated as CSVIRGNNYGYTF.

The V call is TRBV7-2, the J call TRBJ2-1; D ambiguous. Per the germline V gene, CDR1 is SGHTA and CDR2 is FQGNSA. The CDR3 extends over 14 amino acids. V was shortened by 3 bases and J by 1 base, with 7 bases between the two germline ends. The CDR3, as DNA: TGTGCCAGCAGCTTCAGGCATTCCTACAATGAGCAGTTCTTC. The encoded protein is CASSFRHSYNEQFF. The full variable domain, in which reference TRBV7-2 and TRBJ2-1 provide the parts outside the CDR3, is GAGVSQSPSNKVTEKGKDVELRCDPISGHTALYWYRQSLGQGLEFLIYFQGNSAPDKSGLPSDRFSAERTGGSVSTLTIQRTQQEDSAVYLCASSFRHSYNEQFFGPGTRLTVL.

In this sample, this clonotype turned up a few times. V gene TRBV27 combines with J gene TRBJ1-1, with 10 bases that match TRBD1. The junction had 9 bases not matched to a gene; V was cut back by 7 bases and J by 4 bases. This CDR3 has 15 residues. The V gene's germline CDR1 is MNHEY and CDR2 SMNVEV (reference sequence). CDR3 bases: TGTGCCAGCAATACGGGCGGGACAGGGGTCACTGAAGCTTTCTTT. Its translation is CASNTGGTGVTEAFF.

The chain recombines TRBV12-3 or TRBV12-4 with TRBJ2-7, with D possibly being TRBD1 (6 bases). This CDR3 region has 14 residues. V lost 5 bases to trimming and J lost 0 bases, with 11 bases between them. This chain's CDR3 is CASSRGQDSYEQYF. CDR3 sequence (DNA): TGTGCCAGCAGTCGGGGACAAGACTCCTACGAGCAGTACTTC.

V gene TRBV18 combines with J gene TRBJ2-7, with no clear D. CDR1 is KGHSH, CDR2 LQKENI, per germline. V was trimmed by 0 bases and J by 4 bases, leaving 7 bases between them. The CDR3 contains 13 residues. CDR3 loop: CASSPPGQYEQYF. The CDR3 coding sequence is TGTGCCAGCTCACCACCAGGCCAGTACGAGCAGTACTTC. Based on the CDR3 plus reference TRBV18 and TRBJ2-7, the full variable domain is NAGVMQNPRHLVRRRGQEARLRCSPMKGHSHVYWYRQLPEEGLKFMVYLQKENIIDESGMPKERFSAEFPKEGPSILRIQQVVRGDSAAYFCASSPPGQYEQYFGPGTRLTVT.

The chain couples TRBV28 to TRBJ1-1, with D unresolved. Germline V gene sequence: CDR1 MDHEN, CDR2 SYDVKM. Trimming stripped 7 bases from V and 0 bases from J, with 21 bases between. The CDR3 length is 17 residues. CDR3 in amino acids: CASIPPTSHLMNTEAFF. CDR3 nucleotides: TGTGCCAGCATTCCCCCGACCTCACACTTAATGAACACTGAAGCTTTCTTT.

The sample holds a few counts of this clonotype. The chain couples TRBV7-2 to TRBJ2-1; no clear D. The CDR3 is made up of 15 amino acids. The germline gives CDR1 SGHTA, CDR2 FQGNSA. V lost 4 bases, J lost 6 bases, and 16 bases lay in between. The CDR3 DNA reads TGTGCCAGCAGCTCCCCTTTGGGTATTGGCAATGAGCAGTTCTTC. This sequence encodes CASSSPLGIGNEQFF.

In this sample, this clonotype turned up once. The rearrangement joins TRBV7-2 to TRBJ2-7, with 9 bases fitting TRBD2. J gave up 1 base and V 8 bases, and 9 bases lay outside the gene matches. The CDR3 totals 15 residues. Germline CDR1 reads SGHTA; CDR2 reads FQGNSA. CDR3 nucleotide sequence: TGTGCCAGCGTAATGACTAGCGGAGGGTCCTACGAGCAGTACTTC. The encoded protein is CASVMTSGGSYEQYF.

The table lists this clonotype with a count of one. The V gene is TRBV7-8, the J gene TRBJ2-1; the D call may be TRBD1 or TRBD2 (5 bases each). The CDR3 length is 17 residues. Per germline, CDR1 SGHVS and CDR2 FQNEAQ. Deletions cut 5 bases from V and 8 bases from J, with 25 bases between. CDR3 region: CASSPVWGSGLDDEQFF. In nucleotides, the CDR3 is TGTGCCAGCAGCCCCGTATGGGGGAGCGGACTGGACGATGAGCAGTTCTTC.

There are a few counts of this clonotype. The chain uses TRBV12-3 or TRBV12-4 and TRBJ2-2; D ambiguous. The CDR3 loop spans 13 amino acids. V was pared by 5 bases and J by 3 bases, with 7 bases between. In nucleotides, the CDR3 is TGTGCCAGCAGTACAAGACACACCGGGGAGCTGTTTTTT. This sequence encodes CASSTRHTGELFF.